Below, 30 T cell receptor beta chains from the same sample are listed, as sequenced in a study of memory CD4+ T cells and cytomegalovirus serostatus. The sort gate was single viable CD3+CD4+CD8-CD45RO+ cells for memory CD4+ T cells. Profiling relied on immunoSEQ multiplex PCR, and the TCRdb table lists in-frame clones only, not all of them. The sample has 64,000 or so clones, 75% to 80% seen once. The sequenced sample was memory CD4+ T cells from blood. Source of these receptors: an adult in good health and CMV-seronegative.

In its sample, this clone was seen a few times. The V call is TRBV6-5, the J call TRBJ2-7, with D unresolved. Germline assignment: CDR1 MNHEY and CDR2 SVGAGI. The ends were cut back, 6 bases at V and 3 bases at J, with 15 bases in the middle. The CDR3 covers 14 residues. The CDR3 DNA sequence: TGTGCCAGCAGCCGGGCCCTTAGGGACTACGAGCAGTACTTC. This encodes CASSRALRDYEQYF.

This chain uses TRBV9 with TRBJ2-7, with TRBD1 matching over 9 bases. The junction had 11 bases not matched to a gene; V was cut back by 4 bases and J by 3 bases. The CDR3 length is 16 residues. Germline V gene data show CDR1 as SGDLS and CDR2 as YYNGEE. The CDR3 spells CASSPTKGQGHYEQYF. The CDR3 bases are TGTGCCAGCAGCCCGACTAAGGGACAGGGTCACTACGAGCAGTACTTC.

The genes are TRBV6-5 and TRBJ1-5; a possible D gene is TRBD1 (6 bases). V was pared by 6 bases and J by 1 base, with 10 bases between. The CDR3 totals 14 residues. Germline loops: CDR1 MNHEY, CDR2 SVGAGI. The CDR3 protein is CASRGGASNQPQHF. The CDR3 nucleotides are TGTGCCAGCAGGGGGGGGGCGAGCAATCAGCCCCAGCATTTT.

The chain employs TRBV29-1 and TRBJ1-1, with D possibly TRBD1 on 5 matching bases. This CDR3 has 11 residues. V lost 6 bases and J 5 bases, leaving 10 bases between the germline ends. Germline V lookup: CDR1 SQVTM, CDR2 ANQGSEA. The CDR3 loop reads CSVGTLTEAFF. The CDR3 bases are TGCAGCGTGGGGACCCTTACTGAAGCTTTCTTT.

As regards this clone: Other nucleotide sequences in the sample specify the same CDR3. This sequence joins TRBV5-1 and TRBJ1-1; a possible D gene is TRBD1 (5 bases). Per the germline V gene, CDR1 is SGHRS and CDR2 is YFSETQ. The CDR3 sequence is 13 residues long. Trimming left V 4 bases short and J 1 base short, with 8 bases between. Here the CDR3 reads CASSLGANTEAFF. CDR3 nucleotide sequence: TGCGCCAGCAGCCTTGGGGCGAACACTGAAGCTTTCTTT.

The gene calls are TRBV7-9 and TRBJ2-3, with TRBD2 as a possible D gene (6 bases). The ends were cut back, 3 bases at V and 6 bases at J, with 13 bases in the middle. Germline V lookup: CDR1 SEHNR, CDR2 FQNEAQ (reference sequence). The CDR3 runs 14 residues. CDR3 residues: CASSLEGFADTQYF. As DNA, the CDR3 is TGTGCCAGCAGCTTGGAGGGGTTTGCGGATACGCAGTATTTT.

The rearrangement joins TRBV28 to TRBJ1-5; D ambiguous. This CDR3 is built from 12 residues. From germline, CDR1 is MDHEN and CDR2 SYDVKM. V was shortened by 3 bases and J by 11 bases, with 11 bases between the two germline ends. CDR3 amino acids: CASSFGWRAQHF. In DNA, the CDR3 is TGTGCCAGCAGTTTCGGGTGGCGGGCCCAGCATTTT.

CDR3 residues: CAIGGTADEKLFF. In DNA, the CDR3 is TGTGCCATAGGAGGGACAGCGGATGAAAAACTGTTTTTT. J is TRBJ1-4 and V is TRBV10-3; 7 bases fit TRBD1. CDR1 is ENHRY, CDR2 SYGVKD, per germline. The CDR3 spans 13 residues. V was pared by 9 bases and J by 6 bases, with 7 bases of the junction left unmatched.

This clone was observed once. V and J are TRBV7-9 and TRBJ1-4, with a weak D call TRBD1 (5 bases). The CDR3 loop spans 13 amino acids. The V end was cut by 1 base, the J end by 8 bases, with 8 bases between. The germline gives CDR1 SEHNR, CDR2 FQNEAQ (reference sequence). The CDR3 coding sequence is TGTGCCAGCAGCTTAGTCGGGGGGGAAAAACTGTTTTTT. It codes for CASSLVGGEKLFF.

The chain couples TRBV5-4 to TRBJ2-7, with 7 bases that match TRBD2. CDR3 size: 15 residues. J gave up 0 bases and V 0 bases, and 3 bases lay outside the gene matches. CDR1 and CDR2 (germline): SGHNT, YYREEE (reference sequence). CDR3 DNA: TGTGCCAGCAGCTTGGGAGCGGGGAGCTCCTACGAGCAGTACTTC. This sequence encodes CASSLGAGSSYEQYF.

This chain links TRBV12-5 with TRBJ1-1; D gene unclear. Deletions cut 1 base from V and 7 bases from J, with 4 bases between. The CDR3 is made up of 11 amino acids. The germline V gene has CDR1 LGHNT and CDR2 FRNRAP. CDR3: CASGLAGEAFF. Here the CDR3 DNA reads TGTGCTAGTGGTTTGGCGGGTGAAGCTTTCTTT.

In this sample, this clone turned up once. Other DNA sequences in the same sample also yield this CDR3. The chain is built from TRBV28 and TRBJ1-2; the D is unclear. The germline V gene has CDR1 MDHEN and CDR2 SYDVKM. V was trimmed by 8 bases and J by 2 bases, leaving 6 bases between them. This CDR3 is built from 11 residues. The CDR3 bases are TGTGCCAGCTCTTCAAACTATGGCTACACCTTC. It specifies CASSSNYGYTF.

This rearrangement joins TRBV5-1 to TRBJ2-6; either TRBD1 or TRBD2 may supply D (6 bases each). The V and J ends lost 3 bases and 4 bases respectively, with 17 bases between them. The CDR3 spans 17 residues. Germline V gene sequence: CDR1 SGHRS, CDR2 YFSETQ. The CDR3 here is CASSSPEGGSGANVLTF. As DNA, the CDR3 is TGCGCCAGCAGCTCCCCGGAGGGGGGTAGCGGGGCCAACGTCCTGACTTTC.

V usage is TRBV4-3 and J usage is TRBJ2-1; 10 bases map to TRBD2. The CDR3 is 17 residues long. Germline CDR1 reads LGHNA; CDR2 reads YSLEER. The J segment lost 3 bases and the V segment lost 0 bases, leaving 5 bases of the junction unmatched. In DNA form, the CDR3 reads TGCGCCAGCAGCCAAGACCCTAGCGGGAGTCTCTACAATGAGCAGTTCTTC. This sequence encodes CASSQDPSGSLYNEQFF.

V is TRBV7-9 and J is TRBJ1-4, with 9 nucleotides matching TRBD1. The CDR3 sequence is 14 residues long. After removal of 5 bases from V and 3 bases from J, the junction contained 1 base not matched to a gene. The germline gives CDR1 SEHNR, CDR2 FQNEAQ (reference sequence). The CDR3 nucleotides are TGTGCCAGCAGCAGGACAGGGGCTAATGAAAAACTGTTTTTT. Translated: CASSRTGANEKLFF.

CDR3 DNA: TGCGCCAGCAGCCCCGGACAGGGAACGAACACTGAAGCTTTCTTT. It is translated as CASSPGQGTNTEAFF. The genes are TRBV4-1 and TRBJ1-1, with 8 bases matching TRBD1. Germline lookup yields CDR1 MGHRA and CDR2 YSYEKL. The CDR3 has 15 residues. The V segment lost 4 bases and the J segment 1 base; nucleotides outside the gene matches: 5.

The J gene is TRBJ2-6, the V gene TRBV10-3; D possibly corresponds to TRBD2 (6 bases). CDR1 and CDR2 from the germline V gene are ENHRY and SYGVKD. V was pared by 2 bases and J by 0 bases, with 17 bases between. The CDR3 extends over 19 amino acids. Here the CDR3 DNA reads TGTGCCATCAGTGAGCAACGCGGGATGGGGCCCTCTGGGGCCAACGTCCTGACTTTC. It yields the protein CAISEQRGMGPSGANVLTF.

This chain joins TRBV18 and TRBJ1-4; D is unclear. The CDR3 sequence is 16 residues long. Germline V CDR1 and CDR2: KGHSH, LQKENI. V lost 3 bases and J lost 4, with 15 bases in between. In DNA form, the CDR3 reads TGTGCCAGCTCACCGGTTAGGGTGGGATTTAATGAAAAACTGTTTTTT. Encoded protein: CASSPVRVGFNEKLFF.

The chain is built from TRBV7-9 and TRBJ2-2; tentatively, D is TRBD2 (6 bases). Between the trimmed V and J ends, which lost 4 bases and 3 bases, there was a span of 12 bases. The CDR3 runs 15 residues. Germline CDR1 is SEHNR and CDR2 is FQNEAQ (reference sequence). CDR3 in DNA: TGTGCCAGCAGCTATGGAGGGACGGACACCGGGGAGCTGTTTTTT. Its protein is CASSYGGTDTGELFF.

V usage is TRBV29-1 and J usage is TRBJ1-5, with 7 positions matching TRBD1. CDR1 is SQVTM and CDR2 is ANQGSEA in the germline V gene. This CDR3 contains 13 residues. The ends lost 6 bases at V and 5 bases at J; junction bases unmatched: 7. CDR3 sequence (DNA): TGCAGCGTCCGTCTAGACAGGGATCAGCCCCAGCATTTT. Translating gives CSVRLDRDQPQHF.

This rearrangement joins TRBV29-1 to TRBJ2-7, with D perhaps matching TRBD1 or TRBD2 (5 bases each). From germline, CDR1 is SQVTM and CDR2 ANQGSEA. V gave up 7 bases and J gave up 1 base, with 14 bases separating them. This CDR3 has 13 amino acids. The CDR3 DNA sequence: TGCAGCGGAATACGGGACGGGTCCTACGAGCAGTACTTC. Its protein product is CSGIRDGSYEQYF.

This chain links TRBV7-6 with TRBJ1-2; maybe TRBD1 (5 bases). CDR3 length: 13 residues. Trimming took off 5 bases at V and 3 bases at J, with 10 bases between the two ends. Germline V gene lookup returns CDR1 SGHVS and CDR2 FNYEAQ. CDR3: CASSGRGDYGYTF. For the CDR3, the DNA is TGTGCCAGCAGCGGGAGGGGAGACTATGGCTACACCTTC. The full variable domain, rest sourced from reference TRBV7-6 and TRBJ1-2, is GAGVSQSPRYKVTKRGQDVALRCDPISGHVSLYWYRQALGQGPEFLTYFNYEAQQDKSGLPNDRFSAERPEGSISTLTIQRTEQRDSAMYRCASSGRGDYGYTFGSGTRLTVV.

By share, this clone ranks as medium-sized (0.01 to 0.1%). The J gene is TRBJ1-5, the V gene TRBV19; D may be TRBD1 (5 bases). Germline V gene data show CDR1 as LNHDA and CDR2 as SQIVND (reference sequence). V was cut by 5 bases and J by 2 bases, with 16 bases left in between. This CDR3 is 16 amino acids long. This chain's CDR3 is CASSDPGGTRNQPQHF. DNA of the CDR3: TGTGCCAGTAGTGACCCCGGGGGGACTCGCAATCAGCCCCAGCATTTT.

The chain is built from TRBV2 and TRBJ1-2; 8 bases line up with TRBD1. This CDR3 comprises 13 residues. CDR1 and CDR2 (germline): SNHLY, FYNNEI. V lost 5 bases and J lost 7; bases outside the gene matches: 6. The CDR3 nucleotides are TGTGCCAGCAGTCCTGACAGGGGAGGTGGCTACACCTTC. It translates to CASSPDRGGGYTF.

Written as DNA, the CDR3 is TGTGCCAGCAGCTTAGGGATCGGGGAGACCCAGTACTTC. Protein sequence: CASSLGIGETQYF. The chain is built from TRBV11-2 and TRBJ2-5; D gene ambiguous. The CDR3 sequence is 13 residues long. CDR1 and CDR2 (germline): SGHAT, FQNNGV. V lost 1 base and J lost 5, with 8 bases in between.

The chain has TRBV14 and TRBJ2-7, with TRBD1 as a possible D gene (5 bases). Trimming left V 4 bases short and J 3 bases short, with 13 bases between. The CDR3 covers 14 residues. The germline V gene encodes CDR1 SGHDN and CDR2 FVKESK. The CDR3 loop is CASSRQSNFYEQYF. The CDR3 DNA reads as TGTGCCAGCAGCCGACAGTCCAACTTCTACGAGCAGTACTTC.

Relative to its sample, this clone is medium-sized. The gene calls are TRBV11-3 and TRBJ1-1; 8 bases match TRBD1. V was clipped by 0 bases and J by 6 bases; unmatched bases: 0. The CDR3 has 13 residues. The V gene's germline CDR1 is SGHNT and CDR2 YENEEA. CDR3: CASSLEDRAEAFF. CDR3 bases: TGTGCCAGCAGCTTAGAGGACAGGGCTGAAGCTTTCTTT.

The chain couples TRBV9 to TRBJ1-1; 9 bases are shared with TRBD1. Germline V lookup: CDR1 SGDLS, CDR2 YYNGEE. The CDR3 is made up of 16 amino acids. V trimming: 0 bases; J trimming: 5 bases; junction bases outside the gene matches: 8. The DNA for the CDR3 is TGTGCCAGCAGCGTAGGGGTCGGACAGGGGATGACTGAAGCTTTCTTT. This encodes CASSVGVGQGMTEAFF.

This clone was counted between two and nine times. The gene calls are TRBV20-1 and TRBJ1-1; D is uncertain. Germline V CDR1 and CDR2: DFQATT, SNEGSKA (reference sequence). The CDR3 sequence is 11 residues long. Trimming pared 2 bases from V and 7 bases from J, leaving 8 bases between. CDR3 protein: CSARTDREAFF. CDR3 nucleotide sequence: TGCAGTGCTAGAACGGACCGTGAAGCTTTCTTT.

About this clone itself: One end of the junction does not line up with germline, which may come from a read error. V and J are TRBV28 and TRBJ2-7; D remains ambiguous. The CDR3 length is 11 residues. Per germline, CDR1 MDHEN and CDR2 SYDVKM. CDR3 in amino acids: CASSLSGKWNF. DNA of the CDR3: TGTGCCAGCAGTTTATCTGGGAAGTGGAACTTC. The whole variable domain, remainder taken from reference TRBV28 and TRBJ2-7, is DVKVTQSSRYLVKRTGEKVFLECVQDMDHENMFWYRQDPGLGLRLIYFSYDVKMKEKGDIPEGYSVSREKKERFSLILESASTNQTSMYLCASSLSGKWNFGPGTRLTVT.